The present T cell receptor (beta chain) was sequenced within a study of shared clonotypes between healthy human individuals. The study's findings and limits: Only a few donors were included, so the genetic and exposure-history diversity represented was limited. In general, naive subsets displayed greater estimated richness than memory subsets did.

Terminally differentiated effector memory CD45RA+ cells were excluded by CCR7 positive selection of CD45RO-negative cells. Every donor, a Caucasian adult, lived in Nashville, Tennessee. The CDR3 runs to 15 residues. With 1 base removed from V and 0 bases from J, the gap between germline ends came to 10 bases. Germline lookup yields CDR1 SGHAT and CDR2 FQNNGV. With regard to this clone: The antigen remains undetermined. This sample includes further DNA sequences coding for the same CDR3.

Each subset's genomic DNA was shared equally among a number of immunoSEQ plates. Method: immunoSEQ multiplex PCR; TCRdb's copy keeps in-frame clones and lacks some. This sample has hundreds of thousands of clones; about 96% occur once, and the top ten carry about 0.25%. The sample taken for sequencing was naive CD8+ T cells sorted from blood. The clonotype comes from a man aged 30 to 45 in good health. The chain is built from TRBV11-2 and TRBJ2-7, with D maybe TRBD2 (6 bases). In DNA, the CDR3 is TGTGCCAGCAGCTTAGTGGGGGGAAGCTCCTACGAGCAGTACTTC. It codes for CASSLVGGSSYEQYF.